Each of the 30 T cell receptor beta chains below was sequenced from the same sample in a study of shared clonotypes between healthy human individuals. Terminally differentiated effector memory CD45RA+ cells were excluded from the naive CD8 cells, which were CD45RO-negative and positively selected for CCR7. Data came from immunoSEQ multiplex PCR; TCRdb stores just in-frame clones and leaves some out. The profile shows about 2,200,000 clones, approximately 94% of them singletons. The sequenced material came from naive CD8+ T cells from PBMCs. The receptors shown here come from a man younger than 35 in good health. Some clones in this sample may be carry-over from other donors' samples.

This chain connects TRBV4-1 to TRBJ1-3, with D possibly TRBD1 on 6 matching bases. CDR1 is MGHRA and CDR2 is YSYEKL in the germline V gene. V gave up 1 base and J gave up 5 bases, with 15 bases separating them. This CDR3 is 16 amino acids long. The CDR3 protein is CASSQVGGRARNTIYF. The CDR3 region has the DNA TGCGCCAGCAGCCAAGTCGGGGGCAGGGCCAGAAACACCATATATTTT.

This sequence joins TRBV6-1 and TRBJ2-3; TRBD2 agrees at 8 bases. CDR3 length: 14 residues. The germline V gene has CDR1 MNHNS and CDR2 SASEGT. J was trimmed by 4 bases and V by 4 bases; bases with no gene match: 4. CDR3 region: CASSVGLGADTQYF. DNA of the CDR3: TGTGCCAGCAGTGTGGGACTAGGAGCAGATACGCAGTATTTT.

The CDR3 coding sequence is TGTGCCAGCAGCTTGGTCCAGGGGCCCGGGGAGCTGTTTTTT. As protein: CASSLVQGPGELFF. The chain uses TRBV5-4 and TRBJ2-2; maybe TRBD1 (6 bases). V was trimmed by 0 bases and J by 6 bases, leaving 9 bases between them. The CDR3 covers 14 residues. Germline CDR1 SGHNT, CDR2 YYREEE (reference sequence).

This chain uses TRBV11-2 with TRBJ1-2; D may be TRBD1 (5 bases). Trimming pared 5 bases from V and 2 bases from J, leaving 15 bases between. The CDR3 spans 15 residues. Germline-derived CDR1 and CDR2 are SGHAT and FQNNGV. In DNA form, the CDR3 reads TGTGCCAGCAGCCCAACGGGGGTACTAAACTATGGCTACACCTTC. Its protein product is CASSPTGVLNYGYTF.

The sample holds one count of this clone. The V call is TRBV9, the J call TRBJ1-3; TRBD1 matches at 7 bases. This CDR3 comprises 16 residues. Germline CDR1 and CDR2: SGDLS and YYNGEE. V was pared by 3 bases and J by 0 bases, with 6 bases of the junction left unmatched. The chain's CDR3 is CASSAWDRSSGNTIYF. CDR3 bases: TGTGCCAGCAGCGCATGGGACAGAAGCTCTGGAAACACCATATATTTT.

V is TRBV19 and J is TRBJ1-1, with a weak D call TRBD1 (5 bases). Germline lookup yields CDR1 LNHDA and CDR2 SQIVND (reference sequence). V was cut by 3 bases and J by 4 bases, with 15 bases left in between. The CDR3 spans 15 residues. This CDR3 reads CASSIGLGVSTEAFF. The CDR3 DNA reads TGTGCCAGTAGTATTGGACTGGGGGTTAGCACTGAAGCTTTCTTT.

The CDR3 spells CASSPFGTGFYEQYF. The CDR3, as DNA: TGTGCCAGCAGCCCGTTCGGGACAGGATTCTACGAGCAGTACTTC. The chain has TRBV11-2 and TRBJ2-7, with 8 positions matching TRBD1. V lost 5 bases to trimming and J lost 3 bases; unmatched junction nucleotides: 9. Germline V gene lookup returns CDR1 SGHAT and CDR2 FQNNGV. This CDR3 has 15 amino acids.

The V gene is TRBV30, the J gene TRBJ1-2; D call uncertain. The germline V gene encodes CDR1 GTSNPN and CDR2 SVGIG (reference sequence). This CDR3 is built from 13 residues. Trimming took 0 bases from V and 5 from J, leaving 10 bases between them. In DNA form, the CDR3 reads TGTGCCTGGAGTGTAACCCGAGGGTATGGCTACACCTTC. This codes for CAWSVTRGYGYTF.

The chain is built from TRBV9 and TRBJ2-1; 10 bases map to TRBD2. This CDR3 comprises 15 residues. V lost 4 bases and J lost 9; bases outside the gene matches: 10. The germline gives CDR1 SGDLS, CDR2 YYNGEE. The CDR3 sequence is CASSPRAGGPSEQFF. The CDR3 nucleotides read TGTGCCAGCAGCCCAAGAGCGGGAGGGCCTTCTGAGCAGTTCTTC. Looking up the rest from reference TRBV9 and TRBJ2-1 gives the full variable domain: DSGVTQTPKHLITATGQRVTLRCSPRSGDLSVYWYQQSLDQGLQFLIQYYNGEERAKGNILERFSAQQFPDLHSELNLSSLELGDSALYFCASSPRAGGPSEQFFGPGTRLTVL.

Written as DNA, the CDR3 is TGTGCCAGCAAAAGCTACACTGAAGCTTTCTTT. The encoded protein is CASKSYTEAFF. This chain links TRBV27 with TRBJ1-1; D remains unclear. V lost 7 bases and J lost 3, with 6 bases in between. The CDR3 is made up of 11 amino acids. Per germline, CDR1 MNHEY and CDR2 SMNVEV (reference sequence).

On this clone itself: One junction end does not reproduce the germline sequence, and a read error may be involved. The gene calls are TRBV27 and TRBJ2-7, with D perhaps being TRBD1 or TRBD2 (5 bases each). Germline CDR1 reads MNHEY; CDR2 reads SMNVEV (reference sequence). The CDR3 extends over 15 amino acids. CDR3 in amino acids: CAGSLGPGRAYEQYF. In DNA form, the CDR3 reads TGTGCCGGCAGTTTGGGGCCGGGGCGGGCTTACGAGCAGTACTTC.

This sequence joins TRBV27 and TRBJ1-5; D might be TRBD1 (5 bases). The CDR3 has 15 amino acids. Per the germline V gene, CDR1 is MNHEY and CDR2 is SMNVEV (reference sequence). The V end was cut by 2 bases, the J end by 3 bases, with 11 bases between. The chain's CDR3 is CASSLNDGHNQPQHF. The CDR3 DNA is TGTGCCAGCAGTTTAAACGACGGACACAATCAGCCCCAGCATTTT.

The CDR3 reads CASSLAFFRGTSSSYEQYF. The CDR3 DNA follows: TGCGCCAGCAGCTTGGCCTTCTTTCGCGGGACTAGCAGCTCCTACGAGCAGTACTTC. This chain joins TRBV5-1 and TRBJ2-7, with 9 bases fitting TRBD2. In germline, CDR1 is SGHRS, CDR2 YFSETQ. This CDR3 has 19 amino acids. The V gene end was trimmed by 0 bases and the J gene end by 0 bases; junction bases not matched to a gene: 13.

The V gene is TRBV19, the J gene TRBJ2-7, with TRBD1 identical over 11 bases. The CDR3 has 16 residues. Germline lookup yields CDR1 LNHDA and CDR2 SQIVND (reference sequence). The trim removed 3 bases at V and 1 base at J, leaving 5 bases unmatched. The CDR3 loop is CASSMDRGQPSYEQYF. In DNA, the CDR3 is TGTGCCAGTAGTATGGACAGGGGGCAACCGTCCTACGAGCAGTACTTC.

J is TRBJ2-7 and V is TRBV10-2; D not resolved. Trimming took 4 bases from V and 2 from J, leaving 9 bases between them. The CDR3 has 13 amino acids. From germline, CDR1 is WSHSY and CDR2 SAAADI. The CDR3 sequence is CASSVAATYEQYF. CDR3 sequence (DNA): TGCGCCAGCAGTGTCGCCGCCACCTACGAGCAGTACTTC.

This chain joins TRBV9 and TRBJ2-2; 7 positions match TRBD1. Germline CDR1 and CDR2: SGDLS and YYNGEE. J was trimmed by 3 bases and V by 3 bases; bases with no gene match: 5. CDR3 length: 15 amino acids. Here the CDR3 reads CASSALTGYTGELFF. In nucleotides, the CDR3 is TGTGCCAGCAGCGCCCTGACAGGGTACACCGGGGAGCTGTTTTTT.

Of note for this clone: This CDR3 is also generated by other DNA sequences in the sample. The chain links TRBV5-6 to TRBJ2-3; D unclear. V lost 4 bases to trimming and J lost 6 bases, with 9 bases between them. In germline, CDR1 is SGHDT, CDR2 YYEEEE. CDR3 length: 12 amino acids. This chain's CDR3 is CASSADPDTQYF. The CDR3 DNA reads as TGTGCCAGCAGCGCGGACCCCGATACGCAGTATTTT.

The CDR3 region has the DNA TGTGCCAGCAGCTTAGTCGGGAGATTCATAGAGACCCAGTACTTC. Translation gives CASSLVGRFIETQYF. The gene calls are TRBV5-6 and TRBJ2-5, with D possibly matching TRBD2 (6 bases). The germline V gene has CDR1 SGHDT and CDR2 YYEEEE. The V end lost 2 bases, the J end lost 4 bases, and 15 bases lay between the germline ends. This CDR3 is built from 15 residues.

This sequence joins TRBV28 and TRBJ1-1; 9 bases fit TRBD1. CDR1 and CDR2 (germline): MDHEN, SYDVKM. V gave up 5 bases and J gave up 6 bases; unmatched junction bases: 4. The CDR3 length is 13 residues. The CDR3 is CASSRQGVAEAFF. The CDR3 region has the DNA TGTGCCAGCAGTCGACAGGGGGTGGCTGAAGCTTTCTTT.

The chain carries TRBV4-1 and TRBJ1-2; the D gene is possibly TRBD1 (5 bases). V shed 1 base and J shed 6 bases, with 15 bases lying between them. CDR3 length: 15 amino acids. Germline V lookup: CDR1 MGHRA, CDR2 YSYEKL. The CDR3 sequence: CASSQVGQGRNGYTF. As DNA, the CDR3 is TGCGCCAGCAGCCAAGTCGGTCAGGGAAGAAATGGCTACACCTTC.

The rearrangement joins TRBV28 to TRBJ1-4; TRBD1 matches at 10 bases. This CDR3 region has 15 residues. After removal of 6 bases from V and 6 bases from J, the junction contained 7 bases not matched to a gene. Germline CDR1 and CDR2: MDHEN and SYDVKM. CDR3 sequence reads: CASRRDRGSHEKLFF. As DNA, the CDR3 is TGTGCCAGCAGGCGGGACAGGGGATCCCATGAAAAACTGTTTTTT.

In its sample, this clone was seen once. The chain recombines TRBV7-9 with TRBJ2-1; D unresolved. Trimming stripped 4 bases from V and 4 bases from J, with 14 bases between. Germline assignment: CDR1 SEHNR and CDR2 FQNEAQ (reference sequence). The length of the CDR3 is 15 residues. The CDR3 sequence is CASSSLVSPYNEQFF. The DNA for the CDR3 is TGTGCCAGCAGCTCACTCGTAAGCCCTTACAATGAGCAGTTCTTC.

The rearrangement joins TRBV7-9 to TRBJ2-3; D remains unclear. CDR1 and CDR2 from the germline V gene are SEHNR and FQNEAQ (reference sequence). With 8 bases removed from V and 5 bases from J, the gap between germline ends came to 14 bases. The CDR3 loop spans 13 amino acids. The CDR3 here is CASVRALEDTQYF. The CDR3 DNA is TGTGCCAGCGTACGGGCTCTGGAAGATACGCAGTATTTT. Variable domain in full (rest from reference TRBV7-9 and TRBJ2-3): DTGVSQNPRHKITKRGQNVTFRCDPISEHNRLYWYRQTLGQGPEFLTYFQNEAQLEKSRLLSDRFSAERPKGSFSTLEIQRTEQGDSAMYLCASVRALEDTQYFGPGTRLTVL.

This clone has more than one count but fewer than ten. Distinct nucleotide sequences in the sample also encode this CDR3. The gene calls are TRBV9 and TRBJ1-1; 8 nucleotides match TRBD1. The CDR3 runs 14 residues. Germline CDR1 and CDR2: SGDLS and YYNGEE. Germline trimming cut 0 bases from V and 4 bases from J; bases unmatched to any gene: 2. CDR3 coding DNA: TGTGCCAGCAGCGTAGGCAGGGGGCCCACTGAAGCTTTCTTT. Amino acids: CASSVGRGPTEAFF.

The V call is TRBV30, the J call TRBJ2-6, with a tentative D call TRBD1 (5 bases). Germline V gene data show CDR1 as GTSNPN and CDR2 as SVGIG (reference sequence). V was cut by 4 bases and J by 2 bases, with 6 bases left in between. The CDR3 runs to 13 residues. This CDR3 is CAWTGPGANVLTF. CDR3 in DNA: TGTGCCTGGACAGGGCCTGGGGCCAACGTCCTGACTTTC.

This chain joins TRBV30 and TRBJ2-5; 8 nucleotides match TRBD1. The germline gives CDR1 GTSNPN, CDR2 SVGIG (reference sequence). The CDR3 has 13 amino acids. V trimming: 2 bases; J trimming: 4 bases; junction bases outside the gene matches: 3. The CDR3, as DNA: TGTGCCTGGAGTCTCGACAGGGGAGAGACCCAGTACTTC. Translation: CAWSLDRGETQYF.

This chain joins TRBV10-3 and TRBJ1-1, with unresolved D. The CDR3 is made up of 14 amino acids. CDR1 is ENHRY, CDR2 SYGVKD, per germline. Trimming cost V 6 bases and J 2 bases, with 13 bases left between them. The CDR3 DNA is TGTGCCATCAGGGCAGCATTGCCCAACACTGAAGCTTTCTTT. Translation gives CAIRAALPNTEAFF.

The rearrangement uses TRBV29-1 and TRBJ1-1; 7 nucleotides align to TRBD1. From germline, CDR1 is SQVTM and CDR2 ANQGSEA. The CDR3 totals 15 residues. With V trimmed by 4 bases and J by 0 bases, 8 bases remained unmatched. CDR3 sequence: CSVAVAGGLNTEAFF. The CDR3 bases are TGCAGCGTTGCGGTGGCAGGGGGGTTGAACACTGAAGCTTTCTTT. The full variable domain, completed using reference TRBV29-1 and TRBJ1-1, is SAVISQKPSRDICQRGTSLTIQCQVDSQVTMMFWYRQQPGQSLTLIATANQGSEATYESGFVIDKFPISRPNLTFSTLTVSNMSPEDSSIYLCSVAVAGGLNTEAFFGQGTRLTVV.

V and J are TRBV19 and TRBJ2-3; TRBD1 matches 7 bases. V was clipped by 6 bases and J by 0 bases; unmatched bases: 6. CDR3 length: 15 amino acids. Germline loops: CDR1 LNHDA, CDR2 SQIVND (reference sequence). The CDR3 protein is CASSRQGSSTDTQYF. The CDR3 DNA is TGTGCCAGTAGCCGACAGGGCTCTAGCACAGATACGCAGTATTTT.

The CDR3 sequence is CASSSFGEGYLAKNIQYF. The CDR3 DNA reads as TGTGCCAGCAGCTCCTTCGGGGAGGGATACCTAGCCAAAAACATTCAGTACTTC. V is TRBV5-5 and J is TRBJ2-4, with 7 bases lining up with TRBD2. From germline, CDR1 is SGHKS and CDR2 YYEKEE (reference sequence). The CDR3 length is 18 residues. J gave up 0 bases and V 3 bases, and 12 bases lay outside the gene matches.